This T cell receptor (beta chain) came from a study of OX40 agonist ivuxolimab in advanced cancers. The overall study: Ivuxolimab, an agonistic anti-OX40 (CD134) antibody, was given to patients. People who had prior anti-PD-1, anti-PD-L1 or anti-CTLA-4 therapy could take part, and about 40% had some.

Germline assignment: CDR1 SGDLS and CDR2 YYNGEE. Deletions cut 3 bases from V and 9 bases from J, with 7 bases between. The CDR3 is 11 amino acids. The repertoire was sequenced with immunoSEQ multiplex PCR; TCRdb's copy has only in-frame clones and lacks some. Of under 85,000 clones detected, about four fifths appear once; the ten largest clones hold approximately 7.2%. Sequencing was performed on CD4+ or CD8+ T cells sorted from blood, taken in a trial of the OX40 agonist ivuxolimab. The chain carries TRBV9 and TRBJ2-1; D unclear. The TCR originated in an adult with an advanced solid tumor such as melanoma, head and neck, liver or kidney cancer. The CDR3 region has the DNA TGTGCCAGCAGCGGGAGAGGTGAGCAGTTCTTC. Translation gives CASSGRGEQFF.